The following is a TCR beta chain sequence with its context. The data were taken from a study of blood T cell repertoires in COVID-19. Study background: COVID-19 samples, acute and convalescent, were from the United States, Italy and Spain. Sample material is recorded as cDNA or gDNA derived from T cells, B-cell-depleted T cells, or PBMCs.

In the authors' workflow: Amplification of reference gene primers provided the estimated nucleated cell counts. Here immunoSEQ multiplex PCR was the method, and the copy in TCRdb shows in-frame clones only, minus some. That table supplies the V and J calls and clone size; D and trimming were determined from the DNA. This sample carries some 140,000 clones, under 90% of them seen once, and the ten largest clones take 8% to 9.5%. Trimming left V 0 bases short and J 4 bases short, with 9 bases between. CDR3 length: 14 amino acids. Germline lookup yields CDR1 MNHEY and CDR2 SVGAGI. The V call is TRBV6-5, the J call TRBJ2-5; a possible D gene is TRBD1 (6 bases). The receptor was derived from a woman aged 55-70 years with active or convalescent COVID-19. The material sequenced was peripheral blood. CDR3 in amino acids: CASSYSRTAETQYF. The CDR3 region has the DNA TGTGCCAGCAGTTACTCTCGGACAGCAGAGACCCAGTACTTC.